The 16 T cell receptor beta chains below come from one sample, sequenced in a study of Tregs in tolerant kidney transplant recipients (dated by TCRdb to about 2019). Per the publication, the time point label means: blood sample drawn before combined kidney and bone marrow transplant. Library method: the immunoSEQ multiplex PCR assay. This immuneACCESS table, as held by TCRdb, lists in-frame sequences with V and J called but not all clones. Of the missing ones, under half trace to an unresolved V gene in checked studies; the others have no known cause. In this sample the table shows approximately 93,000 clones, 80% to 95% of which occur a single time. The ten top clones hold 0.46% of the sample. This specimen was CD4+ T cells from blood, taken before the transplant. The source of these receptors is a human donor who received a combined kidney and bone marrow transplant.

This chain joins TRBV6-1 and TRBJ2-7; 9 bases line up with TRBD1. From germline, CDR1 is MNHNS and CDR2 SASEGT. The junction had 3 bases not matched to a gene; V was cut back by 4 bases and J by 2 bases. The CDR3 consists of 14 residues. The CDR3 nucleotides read TGTGCCAGCAGTGTGGGACAGGGAGCCTACGAGCAGTACTTC. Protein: CASSVGQGAYEQYF.

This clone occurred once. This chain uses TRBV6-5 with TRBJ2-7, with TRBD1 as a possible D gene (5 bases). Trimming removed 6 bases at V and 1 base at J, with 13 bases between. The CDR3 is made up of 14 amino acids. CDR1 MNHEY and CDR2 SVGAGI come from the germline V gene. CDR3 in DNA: TGTGCCAGCAGATACCAGGGTGGGTCCTACGAGCAGTACTTC. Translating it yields CASRYQGGSYEQYF.

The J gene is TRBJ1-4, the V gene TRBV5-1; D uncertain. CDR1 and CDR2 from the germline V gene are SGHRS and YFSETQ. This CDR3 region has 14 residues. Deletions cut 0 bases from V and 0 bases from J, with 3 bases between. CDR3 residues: CASSLAATNEKLFF. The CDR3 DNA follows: TGCGCCAGCAGCTTGGCGGCAACTAATGAAAAACTGTTTTTT.

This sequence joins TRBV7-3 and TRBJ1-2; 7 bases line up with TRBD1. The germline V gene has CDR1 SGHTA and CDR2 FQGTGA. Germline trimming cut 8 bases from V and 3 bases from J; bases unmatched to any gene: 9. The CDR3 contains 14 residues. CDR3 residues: CASGQAWVDYGYTF. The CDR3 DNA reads TGTGCCAGCGGACAGGCCTGGGTGGACTATGGCTACACCTTC.

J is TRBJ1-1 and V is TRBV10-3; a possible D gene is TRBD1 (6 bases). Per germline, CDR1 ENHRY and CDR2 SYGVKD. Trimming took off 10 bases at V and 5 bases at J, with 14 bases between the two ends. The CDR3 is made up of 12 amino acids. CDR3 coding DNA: TGTGCCACGGGAGGGGGGGCTACTGAAGCTTTCTTT. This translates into CATGGGATEAFF.

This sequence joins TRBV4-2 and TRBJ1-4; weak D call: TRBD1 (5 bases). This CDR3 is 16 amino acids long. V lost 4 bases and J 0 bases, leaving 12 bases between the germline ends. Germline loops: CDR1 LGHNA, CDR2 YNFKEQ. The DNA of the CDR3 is TGTGCCAGCAGCCGAGCGGGGGGAACAACTAATGAAAAACTGTTTTTT. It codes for CASSRAGGTTNEKLFF.

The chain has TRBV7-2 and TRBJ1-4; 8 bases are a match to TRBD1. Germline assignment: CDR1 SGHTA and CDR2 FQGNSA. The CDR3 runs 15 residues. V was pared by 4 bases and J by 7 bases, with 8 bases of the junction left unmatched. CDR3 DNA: TGTGCCAGCAGCTCCGCAGGGGGCCGATCTGAAAAACTGTTTTTT. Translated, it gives CASSSAGGRSEKLFF.

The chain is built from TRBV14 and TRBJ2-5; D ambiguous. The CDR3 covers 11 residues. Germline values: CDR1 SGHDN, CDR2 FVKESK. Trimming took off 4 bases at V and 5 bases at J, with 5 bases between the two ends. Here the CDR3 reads CASSLMETQYF. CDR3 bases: TGTGCCAGCAGCCTTATGGAGACCCAGTACTTC.

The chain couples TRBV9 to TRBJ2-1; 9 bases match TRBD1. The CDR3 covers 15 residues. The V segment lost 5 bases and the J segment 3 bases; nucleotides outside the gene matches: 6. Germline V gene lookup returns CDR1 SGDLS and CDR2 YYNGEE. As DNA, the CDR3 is TGTGCCAGCAGTGATACAGGGGGCAGCTACAATGAGCAGTTCTTC. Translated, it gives CASSDTGGSYNEQFF.

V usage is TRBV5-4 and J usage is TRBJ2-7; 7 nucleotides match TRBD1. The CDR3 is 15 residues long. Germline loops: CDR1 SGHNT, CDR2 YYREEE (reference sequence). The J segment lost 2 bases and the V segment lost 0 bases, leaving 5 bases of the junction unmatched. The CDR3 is CASSLGPGTAYEQYF. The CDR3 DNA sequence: TGTGCCAGCAGCTTGGGACCCGGGACAGCCTACGAGCAGTACTTC.

CDR3 in DNA: TGTGCCAGCAGTCATCGCTCGGACAGGGATGAGACCCAGTACTTC. Amino acid sequence: CASSHRSDRDETQYF. V is TRBV28 and J is TRBJ2-5; 8 nucleotides agree with TRBD1. The CDR3 has 15 amino acids. Germline CDR1 and CDR2: MDHEN and SYDVKM. J lost 5 bases, V lost 5 bases, and 10 bases had no gene match.

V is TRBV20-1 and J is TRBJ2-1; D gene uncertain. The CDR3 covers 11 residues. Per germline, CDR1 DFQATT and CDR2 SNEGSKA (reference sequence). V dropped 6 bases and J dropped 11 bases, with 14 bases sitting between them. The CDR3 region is CSADPLGKQFF. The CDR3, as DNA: TGCAGTGCCGACCCGCTAGGTAAGCAGTTCTTC.

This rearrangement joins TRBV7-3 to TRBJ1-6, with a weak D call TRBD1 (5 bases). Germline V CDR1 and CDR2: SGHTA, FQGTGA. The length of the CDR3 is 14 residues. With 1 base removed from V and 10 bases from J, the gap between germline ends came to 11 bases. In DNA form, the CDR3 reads TGTGCCAGCAGCTTAAATTACAGGTGGTCACCCCTCCACTTT. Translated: CASSLNYRWSPLHF.

CDR3 region: CASSLPSGRAIRTYEQYF. CDR3 DNA: TGTGCCAGCAGCTTACCTAGCGGGAGGGCCATCAGAACCTACGAGCAGTACTTC. V and J are TRBV7-2 and TRBJ2-7; TRBD2 matches 12 bases. V dropped 2 bases and J dropped 2; count of bases not matched to a gene: 10. Germline V lookup: CDR1 SGHTA, CDR2 FQGNSA. This CDR3 has 18 residues.

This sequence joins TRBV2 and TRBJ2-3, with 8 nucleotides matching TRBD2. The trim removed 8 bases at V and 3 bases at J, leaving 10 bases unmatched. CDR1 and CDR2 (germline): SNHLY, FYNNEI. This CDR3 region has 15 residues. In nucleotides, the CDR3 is TGTGCCAGCTCATTTGACGGGGGGGGAACAGATACGCAGTATTTT. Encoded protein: CASSFDGGGTDTQYF.

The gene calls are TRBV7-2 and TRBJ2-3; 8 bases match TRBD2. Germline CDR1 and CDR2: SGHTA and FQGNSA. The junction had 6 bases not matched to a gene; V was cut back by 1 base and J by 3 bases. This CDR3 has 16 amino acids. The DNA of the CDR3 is TGTGCCAGCAGCTTAGTAACGGGAGGGGGAACAGATACGCAGTATTTT. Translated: CASSLVTGGGTDTQYF.